This T cell receptor beta chain comes out of a study of shared clonotypes between healthy human individuals. Trimming removed 0 bases at V and 5 bases at J, with 20 bases between. Germline CDR1 is SGHRS and CDR2 is YFSETQ. The CDR3 spans 17 residues. Broader study findings: Naive subsets typically showed greater estimated richness than memory subsets. Collection of samples was limited to blood; tissue repertoires likely differ. The small donor group covered limited genetic and exposure diversity. Generation of non-shared clonotypes was less probable than generation of clonotypes shared by all four donors.

Note on this clone: Antigen unknown.

Sequenced by immunoSEQ multiplex PCR; TCRdb stores in-frame clones only, minus some. The sample gives 550,000 to 850,000 clones, 55% to 80% of which show up once; around 1.8% is in the top ten. The receptor was derived from a woman in her 30s in good health. Sequencing was done on a sample of memory CD4+ T cells sorted from blood. Subset described: CD45RA-negative fraction. V usage is TRBV5-1 and J usage is TRBJ1-1; D is ambiguous. Here the CDR3 DNA reads TGCGCCAGCAGCTTGGCCGGCATGAGCGATAAGTCGACTGAAGCTTTCTTT. It encodes CASSLAGMSDKSTEAFF.